This passage covers 14 T cell receptor beta chains from one sample sequenced in a study of control samples from healthy donors and cancer patients. TCRdb's table, derived via immunoSEQ multiplex PCR, lists solely in-frame clones and lacks some. The sample contains 120,000 or so clones, about 93% of which appear only once. The sample taken for sequencing was PBMCs. The receptors shown here come from a man aged 45-65 years with head and neck cancer.

This chain joins TRBV7-8 and TRBJ1-1; D gene uncertain. Germline lookup yields CDR1 SGHVS and CDR2 FQNEAQ. The CDR3 has 14 amino acids. V lost 2 bases and J lost 1, with 8 bases in between. CDR3 coding DNA: TGTGCCAGCAGCTTAAGGCGCCGGAACACTGAAGCTTTCTTT. Translation: CASSLRRRNTEAFF.

V is TRBV9 and J is TRBJ2-7; perhaps TRBD2 as D (7 bases). V was clipped by 4 bases and J by 4 bases, with 18 bases between them. The CDR3 runs to 15 residues. The V gene's germline CDR1 is SGDLS and CDR2 YYNGEE. CDR3 sequence (DNA): TGTGCCAGCAGCCCAGGGGCGGGGGTCGGTTACGAGCAGTACTTC. The encoded protein is CASSPGAGVGYEQYF.

The chain couples TRBV6-5 to TRBJ1-2; possibly TRBD1 for D (5 bases). The V end was cut by 2 bases, the J end by 4 bases, with 17 bases between. The germline V gene has CDR1 MNHEY and CDR2 SVGAGI. The CDR3 consists of 16 residues. CDR3 coding DNA: TGTGCCAGCAGTTACCCTACCCCGGAAGGGACCTATGGCTACACCTTC. Amino acid sequence: CASSYPTPEGTYGYTF.

The chain couples TRBV7-2 to TRBJ1-1, with D unclear. Trimming removed 2 bases from V and 3 bases from J, with 7 bases in between. This CDR3 comprises 13 residues. The germline CDR1 and CDR2 sequences are SGHTA and FQGNSA. The CDR3 here is CASSLQVYTEAFF. DNA of the CDR3: TGTGCCAGCAGCTTACAGGTGTACACTGAAGCTTTCTTT. Using reference TRBV7-2 and TRBJ1-1 for the parts outside the CDR3, the full variable domain is GAGVSQSPSNKVTEKGKDVELRCDPISGHTALYWYRQSLGQGLEFLIYFQGNSAPDKSGLPSDRFSAERTGGSVSTLTIQRTQQEDSAVYLCASSLQVYTEAFFGQGTRLTVV.

As DNA, the CDR3 is TGTGCCAGCAGCCAAGTAATGGCAGGGGGCACTGAAGCTTTCTTT. This gives the protein CASSQVMAGGTEAFF. The rearrangement links TRBV3-1 (or the pseudogene TRBV3-2) to TRBJ1-1; TRBD1 agrees at 7 bases. The CDR3 totals 15 residues. J gave up 4 bases and V 1 base, and 6 bases lay outside the gene matches. Germline V gene data show CDR1 as LGHDT and CDR2 as YNNKEL (reference sequence).

The chain employs TRBV4-3 and TRBJ2-3; D gene uncertain. Germline CDR1 is LGHNA and CDR2 is YSLEER. This CDR3 has 16 residues. V dropped 2 bases and J dropped 2 bases, with 14 bases sitting between them. CDR3 protein: CASSQTIWYSTDTQYF. Written as DNA, the CDR3 is TGCGCCAGCAGCCAAACCATATGGTACTCCACAGATACGCAGTATTTT.

The chain employs TRBV6-5 and TRBJ2-3; perhaps TRBD2 as D (6 bases). The V gene's germline CDR1 is MNHEY and CDR2 SVGAGI. Trimming removed 2 bases from V and 6 bases from J, with 9 bases in between. The CDR3 covers 13 residues. In DNA, the CDR3 is TGTGCCAGCAGTTACCTCCTAGCGGATACGCAGTATTTT. Amino acid sequence: CASSYLLADTQYF.

V gene TRBV6-2 or TRBV6-3 combines with J gene TRBJ2-7; 9 bases map to TRBD1. From germline, CDR1 is MNHEY and CDR2 SVGEGT. CDR3 size: 14 residues. The ends lost 5 bases at V and 6 bases at J; junction bases unmatched: 8. In DNA form, the CDR3 reads TGTGCCAGCAGTAATATCCGGGACAGGGTCGAGCAGTACTTC. Its protein product is CASSNIRDRVEQYF.

The chain links TRBV5-4 to TRBJ1-1; 7 bases align to TRBD1. The CDR3 contains 14 residues. The J segment lost 4 bases and the V segment lost 6 bases, leaving 9 bases of the junction unmatched. Germline assignment: CDR1 SGHNT and CDR2 YYREEE (reference sequence). The DNA for the CDR3 is TGTGCCAGCACCAGACAGGGAGAGAGCACTGAAGCTTTCTTT. It yields the protein CASTRQGESTEAFF.

V usage is TRBV7-7 and J usage is TRBJ2-5, with 8 nucleotides matching TRBD2. The germline CDR1 and CDR2 sequences are SSHAT and FNYEAQ (reference sequence). After removal of 0 bases from V and 5 bases from J, the junction contained 11 bases not matched to a gene. This CDR3 is 17 amino acids long. CDR3 DNA: TGTGCCAGCAGCTTAGCGCTAATGGCGGGGGGCCGGGAGACCCAGTACTTC. As protein: CASSLALMAGGRETQYF.

The rearrangement links TRBV6-5 to TRBJ1-5, with a tentative D call TRBD1 (5 bases). This CDR3 spans 15 amino acids. Deletions cut 0 bases from V and 11 bases from J, with 17 bases between. Germline V lookup: CDR1 MNHEY, CDR2 SVGAGI. The CDR3 spells CASSYSNQGNSAQHF. As DNA, the CDR3 is TGTGCCAGCAGTTACTCGAACCAGGGAAACTCGGCCCAGCATTTT.

The V call is TRBV13, the J call TRBJ1-1, with D unresolved. Germline-derived CDR1 and CDR2 are PRHDT and FYEKMQ (reference sequence). Trimming took 3 bases from V and 0 from J, leaving 11 bases between them. This CDR3 has 15 amino acids. For the CDR3, the DNA is TGTGCCAGCAGCTTTAGCACAGCCATGAACACTGAAGCTTTCTTT. Translated: CASSFSTAMNTEAFF.

The chain links TRBV5-1 to TRBJ2-7; tentatively, D is TRBD1 (6 bases). V lost 4 bases and J lost 3, with 8 bases in between. Germline V CDR1 and CDR2: SGHRS, YFSETQ. The CDR3 extends over 12 amino acids. The CDR3 DNA reads as TGCGCCAGCAGCCGGGACAACTACGAGCAGTACTTC. Its translation: CASSRDNYEQYF.

The chain has TRBV6-5 and TRBJ2-3; TRBD2 matches 10 bases. The CDR3 runs to 15 residues. After removal of 2 bases from V and 6 bases from J, the junction contained 5 bases not matched to a gene. The germline CDR1 and CDR2 sequences are MNHEY and SVGAGI. CDR3 coding DNA: TGTGCCAGCAGTTACGCCAGCGGGGGGGCGGATACGCAGTATTTT. As protein: CASSYASGGADTQYF.